The present entry profiles one T cell receptor (beta chain) with its context. Its specificity is unknown. This sample was taken from a study of cytomegalovirus exposure and HLA in healthy donors. The overall study: The study placed over 65% of its approximately 380 genotyped donors in the Caucasian-associated ancestry cluster.

Study-wide findings and caveats: Listed as cytomegalovirus-associated were about 160 TCR beta chains.

Use of 60 Vbeta and 13 Jbeta primers characterized the PCR. TCRdb keeps only in-frame clones here, not all; method: immunoSEQ multiplex PCR. The repertoire holds over 150,000 clones, with just under 75% as singletons. The sample taken for sequencing was PBMCs. The clonotype comes from a woman aged 30 to 39 in good health and CMV-seropositive.

The CDR3 is CATSRDLLAGKWSTDTQYF. The CDR3 bases are TGTGCCACCAGCAGAGATCTCCTGGCGGGGAAATGGAGCACAGATACGCAGTATTTT. V and J are TRBV15 and TRBJ2-3; TRBD2 might be the D (6 bases). CDR1 and CDR2 from the germline V gene are LNHNV and YYDKDF (reference sequence). The CDR3 length is 19 residues. The V end was cut by 0 bases, the J end by 0 bases, with 19 bases between.